The 17 T cell receptor beta chains presented below share a single source sample, sequenced in a study of blood T cell repertoires in COVID-19. Method: immunoSEQ multiplex PCR; TCRdb's copy keeps in-frame clones and lacks some. Among approximately 200,000 clones listed, approximately 84% were seen once. The sample was peripheral blood. Every receptor here comes from a man aged 35 to 55 with acute or convalescent COVID-19.

The rearrangement joins TRBV29-1 to TRBJ1-4; D is ambiguous. Per germline, CDR1 SQVTM and CDR2 ANQGSEA. This CDR3 has 13 amino acids. Trimming took 0 bases from V and 1 from J, leaving 3 bases between them. The CDR3 sequence: CSVEERTNEKLFF. CDR3 bases: TGCAGCGTTGAAGAGAGAACTAATGAAAAACTGTTTTTT.

The chain is built from TRBV2 and TRBJ2-7; 9 bases line up with TRBD2. The CDR3 covers 15 residues. The ends lost 5 bases at V and 4 bases at J; junction bases unmatched: 9. Germline CDR1 and CDR2: SNHLY and FYNNEI. The chain's CDR3 is CASSSPRAGGYEQYF. In nucleotides, the CDR3 is TGTGCCAGCAGTTCCCCCCGGGCGGGGGGGTACGAGCAGTACTTC. The full variable domain, in which reference TRBV2 and TRBJ2-7 provide the parts outside the CDR3, is EPEVTQTPSHQVTQMGQEVILRCVPISNHLYFYWYRQILGQKVEFLVSFYNNEISEKSEIFDDQFSVERPDGSNFTLKIRSTKLEDSAMYFCASSSPRAGGYEQYFGPGTRLTVT.

The chain links TRBV7-9 to TRBJ2-7; D may be TRBD1 (5 bases). This CDR3 comprises 12 residues. The germline CDR1 and CDR2 sequences are SEHNR and FQNEAQ (reference sequence). The V end lost 5 bases, the J end lost 6 bases, and 11 bases lay between the germline ends. CDR3 in DNA: TGTGCCAGCAGCCCACAGGCGTCCGAGCAGTACTTC. This gives the protein CASSPQASEQYF.

J is TRBJ2-1 and V is TRBV11-2; 7 bases fit TRBD1. Trimming removed 5 bases from V and 2 bases from J; junction bases left unmatched: 6. The CDR3 covers 15 residues. Germline V gives CDR1 SGHAT, CDR2 FQNNGV. The CDR3 DNA follows: TGTGCCAGCAGCCAACGACAGGGAGCCTACAATGAGCAGTTCTTC. The encoded protein is CASSQRQGAYNEQFF.

The chain couples TRBV24-1 to TRBJ2-1, with a weak D call TRBD2 (6 bases). The CDR3 length is 13 residues. V was pared by 6 bases and J by 7 bases, with 12 bases between. CDR1 and CDR2 (germline): KGHDR, SFDVKD. This CDR3 is CATSMTSRNEQFF. CDR3 coding DNA: TGTGCCACCAGTATGACTAGTAGGAATGAGCAGTTCTTC.

This clone has a single count. CDR3 sequence reads: CASSDPLANEQFF. For the CDR3, the DNA is TGTGCCAGCAGCGACCCACTAGCAAATGAGCAGTTCTTC. This rearrangement joins TRBV5-4 to TRBJ2-1; D is possibly TRBD2 (6 bases). V was clipped by 4 bases and J by 7 bases, with 12 bases between them. CDR1 is SGHNT and CDR2 is YYREEE in the germline V gene (reference sequence). This CDR3 spans 13 amino acids.

The chain carries TRBV7-3 and TRBJ2-5; D is undetermined. Germline-derived CDR1 and CDR2 are SGHTA and FQGTGA. V lost 5 bases and J 5 bases, leaving 12 bases between the germline ends. This CDR3 comprises 13 residues. CDR3 region: CASSQMGRETQYF. The CDR3 nucleotides read TGTGCCAGCAGCCAGATGGGCAGGGAGACCCAGTACTTC.

The chain employs TRBV6-5 and TRBJ1-1; D call uncertain. The V end was cut by 8 bases, the J end by 8 bases, with 15 bases between. This CDR3 is 12 amino acids long. The germline CDR1 and CDR2 sequences are MNHEY and SVGAGI. This CDR3 is CASLRSWAEAFF. The DNA of the CDR3 is TGTGCCAGCCTTCGATCCTGGGCCGAAGCTTTCTTT.

The CDR3 DNA is TGTGCCATCAGTGAGGAGTGGGGACAGATTCTATATCAGCCCCAGCATTTT. This encodes CAISEEWGQILYQPQHF. This chain links TRBV10-3 with TRBJ1-5; 7 bases line up with TRBD1. Trimming took 2 bases from V and 5 from J; bases not matched to a gene: 12. The length of the CDR3 is 17 residues. Germline V gene sequence: CDR1 ENHRY, CDR2 SYGVKD.

This chain links TRBV6-5 with TRBJ1-5; D might be TRBD1 (5 bases). The V end lost 4 bases, the J end lost 6 bases, and 13 bases lay between the germline ends. Germline V gene data show CDR1 as MNHEY and CDR2 as SVGAGI. This CDR3 is built from 14 residues. The CDR3: CASSLLPGFQPQHF. For the CDR3, the DNA is TGTGCCAGCAGTTTACTGCCAGGGTTTCAGCCCCAGCATTTT.

The gene calls are TRBV19 and TRBJ2-7; 8 bases line up with TRBD1. The CDR3 is made up of 14 amino acids. CDR1 is LNHDA and CDR2 is SQIVND in the germline V gene (reference sequence). Germline trimming cut 5 bases from V and 2 bases from J; bases unmatched to any gene: 5. The chain's CDR3 is CASSPGTGAYEQYF. CDR3 nucleotide sequence: TGTGCCAGTAGTCCCGGGACAGGAGCCTACGAGCAGTACTTC. The variable domain in full, completed from reference TRBV19 and TRBJ2-7, reads DGGITQSPKYLFRKEGQNVTLSCEQNLNHDAMYWYRQDPGQGLRLIYYSQIVNDFQKGDIAEGYSVSREKKESFPLTVTSAQKNPTAFYLCASSPGTGAYEQYFGPGTRLTVT.

V is TRBV11-2 and J is TRBJ2-6; unclear D gene. The V end lost 4 bases, the J end lost 2 bases, and 9 bases lay between the germline ends. CDR1 SGHAT and CDR2 FQNNGV come from the germline V gene. CDR3 size: 15 residues. The CDR3 loop is CASSSRQPGANVLTF. For the CDR3, the DNA is TGTGCCAGCAGCTCCCGACAACCTGGGGCCAACGTCCTGACTTTC.

V gene TRBV9 combines with J gene TRBJ2-1; TRBD2 matches 13 bases. Germline assignment: CDR1 SGDLS and CDR2 YYNGEE. The CDR3 length is 15 residues. V lost 3 bases and J lost 9; bases outside the gene matches: 6. CDR3 sequence reads: CASSGTGLAGPEQFF. CDR3 DNA sequence: TGTGCCAGCAGCGGGACGGGACTAGCGGGGCCTGAGCAGTTCTTC.

This clone was seen only once. The CDR3 nucleotides read TGCGCCAGCAGCTGGGCGGGGGCCTACAATGAGCAGTTCTTC. Amino acid sequence: CASSWAGAYNEQFF. The J gene is TRBJ2-1, the V gene TRBV5-1; 7 positions agree with TRBD2. Germline V CDR1 and CDR2: SGHRS, YFSETQ. V trimming: 3 bases; J trimming: 2 bases; junction bases outside the gene matches: 2. The CDR3 has 14 amino acids. The whole variable domain, remainder taken from reference TRBV5-1 and TRBJ2-1, is KAGVTQTPRYLIKTRGQQVTLSCSPISGHRSVSWYQQTPGQGLQFLFEYFSETQRNKGNFPGRFSGRQFSNSRSEMNVSTLELGDSALYLCASSWAGAYNEQFFGPGTRLTVL.

This clone was seen ten or more times. This chain connects TRBV7-8 to TRBJ2-1; 12 bases map to TRBD2. The junction had 1 base not matched to a gene; V was cut back by 2 bases and J by 2 bases. The CDR3 is 16 amino acids. From germline, CDR1 is SGHVS and CDR2 FQNEAQ. The CDR3 DNA sequence: TGTGCCAGCAGCTTACTAGCGGGGGGGCCCTACAATGAGCAGTTCTTC. As protein: CASSLLAGGPYNEQFF.

This clone was picked up one time. V usage is TRBV19 and J usage is TRBJ2-2; 9 bases are a match to TRBD2. The V and J ends lost 5 bases and 9 bases, in that order; junction bases with no gene match: 13. Germline assignment: CDR1 LNHDA and CDR2 SQIVND (reference sequence). The CDR3 is 16 residues long. The CDR3 DNA sequence: TGTGCCAGTAGTGTTAGCGGGGGCCAGGGTTCCCGGGAGCTGTTTTTT. Translation: CASSVSGGQGSRELFF.

This rearrangement joins TRBV7-9 to TRBJ1-2; 9 bases match TRBD1. The CDR3 sequence is 17 residues long. CDR1 is SEHNR, CDR2 FQNEAQ, per germline (reference sequence). V lost 0 bases, J lost 8 bases, and 13 bases stayed unmatched. CDR3: CASSLANERQGDGGYTF. The CDR3 nucleotides are TGTGCCAGCAGCTTAGCGAATGAGAGACAGGGGGACGGAGGCTACACCTTC.